This T cell receptor beta chain was sequenced in a study of T cells in Graves' hyperthyroidism and ophthalmopathy. Germline assignment: CDR1 SGHNT and CDR2 YENEEA. V lost 3 bases and J 3 bases, leaving 15 bases between the germline ends. The CDR3 totals 15 residues. The investigators amplified TCR beta CDR3 regions from RNA transcripts. The HTBI set primed first-round TCR CDR3 RT-PCR. One entry per CDR3 protein, called by TCRdb with MiXCR from the multiplex PCR reads. The repertoire includes fewer than 250,000 distinct CDR3 sequences, 15% to 20% of them detected once, and under 65% sits in the top ten.

The clonotype comes from a man aged 45-65 years with Graves' hyperthyroidism. The sequenced material came from blood. V gene TRBV11-3 combines with J gene TRBJ2-7, with a possible D match to TRBD2 (5 bases). The CDR3, as DNA: TGTGCCAGCAGCTTTGACCGGATCGGGGACTACGAGCAGTACTTC. Translating gives CASSFDRIGDYEQYF. Full variable domain (outside the CDR3, taken from reference TRBV11-3 and TRBJ2-7): EAGVVQSPRYKIIEKKQPVAFWCNPISGHNTLYWYLQNLGQGPELLIRYENEEAVDDSQLPKDRFSAERLKGVDSTLKIQPAELGDSAVYLCASSFDRIGDYEQYFGPGTRLTVT.